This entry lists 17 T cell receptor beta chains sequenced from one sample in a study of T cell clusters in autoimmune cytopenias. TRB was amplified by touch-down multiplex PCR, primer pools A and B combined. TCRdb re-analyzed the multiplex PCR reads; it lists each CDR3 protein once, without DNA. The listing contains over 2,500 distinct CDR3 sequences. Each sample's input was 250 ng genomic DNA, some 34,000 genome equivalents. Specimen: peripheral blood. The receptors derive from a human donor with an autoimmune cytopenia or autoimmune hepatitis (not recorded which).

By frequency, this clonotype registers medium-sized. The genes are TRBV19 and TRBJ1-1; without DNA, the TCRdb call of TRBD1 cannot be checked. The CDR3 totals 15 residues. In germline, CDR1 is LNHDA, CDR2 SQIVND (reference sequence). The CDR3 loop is CASRPIDRSYTEAFF.

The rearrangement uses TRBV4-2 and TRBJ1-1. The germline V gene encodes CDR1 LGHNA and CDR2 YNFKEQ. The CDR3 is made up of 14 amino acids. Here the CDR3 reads CASSQAFGNTEAFF.

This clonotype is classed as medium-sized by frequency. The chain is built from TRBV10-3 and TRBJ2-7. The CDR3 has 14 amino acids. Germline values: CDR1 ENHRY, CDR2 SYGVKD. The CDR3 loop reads CAISEHDKSYEQYF.

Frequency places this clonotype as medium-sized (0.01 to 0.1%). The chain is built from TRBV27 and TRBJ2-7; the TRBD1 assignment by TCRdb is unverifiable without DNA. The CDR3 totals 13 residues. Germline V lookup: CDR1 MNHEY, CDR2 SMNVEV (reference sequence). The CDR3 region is CASSLKGAYEQYF.

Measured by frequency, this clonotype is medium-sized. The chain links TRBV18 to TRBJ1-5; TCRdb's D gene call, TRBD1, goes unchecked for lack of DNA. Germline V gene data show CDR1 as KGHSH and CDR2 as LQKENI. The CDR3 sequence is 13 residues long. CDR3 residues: CASSPRQDQPQHF.

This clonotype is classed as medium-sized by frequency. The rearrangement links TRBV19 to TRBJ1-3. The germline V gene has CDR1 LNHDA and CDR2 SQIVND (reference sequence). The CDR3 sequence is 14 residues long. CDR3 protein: CASSPSRAGNTIYF.

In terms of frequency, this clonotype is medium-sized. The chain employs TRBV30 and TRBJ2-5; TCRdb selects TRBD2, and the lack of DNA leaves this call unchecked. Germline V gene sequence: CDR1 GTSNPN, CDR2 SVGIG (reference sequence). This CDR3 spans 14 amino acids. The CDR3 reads CAWSTGTSGETQYF.

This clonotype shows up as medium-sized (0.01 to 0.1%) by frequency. The CDR3: CSAQGDPGAFF. The chain links TRBV29-1 to TRBJ1-1; TCRdb indicates TRBD1, and absent DNA this call remains unverified. From germline, CDR1 is SQVTM and CDR2 ANQGSEA. There are 11 residues in the CDR3.

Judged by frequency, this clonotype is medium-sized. The CDR3 region is CASSSRDRAQRNQPQHF. The genes are TRBV6-2 or TRBV6-3 and TRBJ1-5; absent DNA, TCRdb's TRBD1 call cannot be checked. The CDR3 contains 17 residues. Germline-derived CDR1 and CDR2 are MNHEY and SVGEGT.

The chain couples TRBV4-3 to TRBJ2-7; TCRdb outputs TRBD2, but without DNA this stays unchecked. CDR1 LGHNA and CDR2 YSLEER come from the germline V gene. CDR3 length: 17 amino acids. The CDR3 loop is CASRQDLGLAPSYEQYF.

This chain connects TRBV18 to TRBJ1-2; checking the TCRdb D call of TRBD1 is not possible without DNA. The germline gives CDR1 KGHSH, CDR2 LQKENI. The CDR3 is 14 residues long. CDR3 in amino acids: CASSIYQGNYGYTF. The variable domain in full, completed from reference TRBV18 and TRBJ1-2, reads NAGVMQNPRHLVRRRGQEARLRCSPMKGHSHVYWYRQLPEEGLKFMVYLQKENIIDESGMPKERFSAEFPKEGPSILRIQQVVRGDSAAYFCASSIYQGNYGYTFGSGTRLTVV.

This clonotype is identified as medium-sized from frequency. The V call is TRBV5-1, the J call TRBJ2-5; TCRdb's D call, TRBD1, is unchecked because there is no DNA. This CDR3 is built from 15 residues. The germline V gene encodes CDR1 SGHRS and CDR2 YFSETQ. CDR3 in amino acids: CASSLGQGFQETQYF.

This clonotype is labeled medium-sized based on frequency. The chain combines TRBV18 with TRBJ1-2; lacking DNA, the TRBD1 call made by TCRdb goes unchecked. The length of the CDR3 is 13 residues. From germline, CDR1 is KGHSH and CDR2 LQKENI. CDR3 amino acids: CASSQDRVTGYTF.

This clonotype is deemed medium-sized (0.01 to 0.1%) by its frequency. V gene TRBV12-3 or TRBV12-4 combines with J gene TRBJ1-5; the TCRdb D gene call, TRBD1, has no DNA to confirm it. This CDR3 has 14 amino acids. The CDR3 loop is CASSLDRGLQPQHF.

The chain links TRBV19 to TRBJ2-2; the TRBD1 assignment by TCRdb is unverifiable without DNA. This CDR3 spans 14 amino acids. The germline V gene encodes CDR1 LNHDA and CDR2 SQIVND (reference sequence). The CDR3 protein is CASSISGDTGELFF.

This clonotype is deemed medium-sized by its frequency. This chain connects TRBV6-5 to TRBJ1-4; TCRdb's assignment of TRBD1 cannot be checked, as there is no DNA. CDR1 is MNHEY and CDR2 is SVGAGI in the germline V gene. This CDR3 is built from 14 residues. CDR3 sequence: CASSLRTGHEKLFF.

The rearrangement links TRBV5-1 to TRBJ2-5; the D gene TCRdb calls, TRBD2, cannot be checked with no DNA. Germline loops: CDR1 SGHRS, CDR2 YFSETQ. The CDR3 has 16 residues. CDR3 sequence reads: CASSLVLAGTQETQYF.